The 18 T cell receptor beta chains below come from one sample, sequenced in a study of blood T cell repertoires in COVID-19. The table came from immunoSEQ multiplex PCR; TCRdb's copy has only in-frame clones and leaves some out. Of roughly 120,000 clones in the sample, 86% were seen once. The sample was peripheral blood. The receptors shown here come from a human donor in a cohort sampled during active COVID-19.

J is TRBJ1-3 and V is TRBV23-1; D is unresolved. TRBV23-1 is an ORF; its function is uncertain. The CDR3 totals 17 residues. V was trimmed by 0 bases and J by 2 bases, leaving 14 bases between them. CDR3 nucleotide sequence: TGCGCCAGCAGTCAATCGATTTCACTGGTGACTGGAAACACCATATATTTT. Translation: CASSQSISLVTGNTIYF.

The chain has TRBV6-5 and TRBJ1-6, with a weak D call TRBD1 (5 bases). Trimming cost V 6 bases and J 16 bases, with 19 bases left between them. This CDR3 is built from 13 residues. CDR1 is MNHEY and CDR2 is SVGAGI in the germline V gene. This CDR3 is CASSNSGTNSLHF. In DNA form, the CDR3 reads TGTGCCAGCAGCAACTCCGGGACTAACAGTCTCCACTTT.

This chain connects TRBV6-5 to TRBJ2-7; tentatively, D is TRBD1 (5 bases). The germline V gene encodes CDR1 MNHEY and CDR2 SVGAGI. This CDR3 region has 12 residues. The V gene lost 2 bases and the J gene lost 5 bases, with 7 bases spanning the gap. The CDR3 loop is CASSYGQDEQYF. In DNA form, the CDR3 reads TGTGCCAGCAGTTACGGACAAGACGAGCAGTACTTC.

The CDR3 DNA sequence: TGTGCCACCAGCAGAGAGGGACTACCAGACAATGAGCAGTTCTTC. As protein: CATSREGLPDNEQFF. The chain carries TRBV15 and TRBJ2-1; the match to TRBD2 covers 7 bases. The CDR3 totals 15 residues. Germline V gene sequence: CDR1 LNHNV, CDR2 YYDKDF (reference sequence). V lost 0 bases, J lost 5 bases, and 4 bases stayed unmatched.

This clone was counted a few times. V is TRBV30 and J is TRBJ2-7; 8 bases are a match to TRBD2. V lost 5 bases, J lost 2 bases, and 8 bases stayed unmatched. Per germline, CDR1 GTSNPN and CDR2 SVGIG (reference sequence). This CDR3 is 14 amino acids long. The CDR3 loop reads CAWADQLAAYEQYF. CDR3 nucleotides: TGTGCCTGGGCTGATCAACTAGCGGCCTACGAGCAGTACTTC.

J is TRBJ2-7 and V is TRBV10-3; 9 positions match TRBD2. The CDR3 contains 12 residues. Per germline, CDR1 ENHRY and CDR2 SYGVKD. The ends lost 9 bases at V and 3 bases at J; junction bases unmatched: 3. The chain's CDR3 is CAIGTSSYEQYF. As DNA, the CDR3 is TGTGCCATAGGGACTAGCAGCTACGAGCAGTACTTC.

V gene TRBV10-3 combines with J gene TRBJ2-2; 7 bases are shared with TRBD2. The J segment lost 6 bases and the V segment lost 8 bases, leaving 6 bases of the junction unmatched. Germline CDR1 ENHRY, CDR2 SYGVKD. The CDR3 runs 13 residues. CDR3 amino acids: CAISREGSGELFF. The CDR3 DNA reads TGTGCCATCTCCAGGGAGGGGTCCGGGGAGCTGTTTTTT.

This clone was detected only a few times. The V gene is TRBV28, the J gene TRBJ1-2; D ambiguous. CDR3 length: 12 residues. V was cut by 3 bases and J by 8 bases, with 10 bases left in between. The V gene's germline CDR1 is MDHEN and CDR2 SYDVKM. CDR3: CASSLVRSGYTF. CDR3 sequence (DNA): TGTGCCAGCAGTTTGGTTAGGAGCGGCTACACCTTC.

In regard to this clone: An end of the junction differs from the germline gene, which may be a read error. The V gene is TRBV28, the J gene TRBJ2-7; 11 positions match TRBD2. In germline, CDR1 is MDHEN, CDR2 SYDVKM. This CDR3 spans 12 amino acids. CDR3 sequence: CASGFSGRAPSF. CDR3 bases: TGTGCCAGCGGGTTTAGCGGGAGGGCCCCCTCTTTC.

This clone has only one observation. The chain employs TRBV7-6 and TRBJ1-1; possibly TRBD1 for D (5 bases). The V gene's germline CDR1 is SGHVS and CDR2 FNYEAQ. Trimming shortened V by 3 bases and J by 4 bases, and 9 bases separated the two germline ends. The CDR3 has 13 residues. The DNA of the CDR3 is TGTGCCAGCAGCTTGAGGAGGGGCACTGAAGCTTTCTTT. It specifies CASSLRRGTEAFF. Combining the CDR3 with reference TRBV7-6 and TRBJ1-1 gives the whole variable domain GAGVSQSPRYKVTKRGQDVALRCDPISGHVSLYWYRQALGQGPEFLTYFNYEAQQDKSGLPNDRFSAERPEGSISTLTIQRTEQRDSAMYRCASSLRRGTEAFFGQGTRLTVV.

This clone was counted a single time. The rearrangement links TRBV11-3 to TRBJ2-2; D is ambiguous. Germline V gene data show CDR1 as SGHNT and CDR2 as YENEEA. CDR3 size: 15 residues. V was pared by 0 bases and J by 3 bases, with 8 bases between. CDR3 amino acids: CASSLDRQDTGELFF. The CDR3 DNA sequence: TGTGCCAGCAGCTTAGATAGGCAGGACACCGGGGAGCTGTTTTTT.

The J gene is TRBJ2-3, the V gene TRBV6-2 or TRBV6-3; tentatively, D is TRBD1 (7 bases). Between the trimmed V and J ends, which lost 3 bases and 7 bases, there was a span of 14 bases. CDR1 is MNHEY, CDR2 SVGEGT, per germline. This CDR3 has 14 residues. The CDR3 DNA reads TGTGCCAGCAGTTATTCAGGGGGAGGCTATACGCAGTATTTT. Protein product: CASSYSGGGYTQYF.

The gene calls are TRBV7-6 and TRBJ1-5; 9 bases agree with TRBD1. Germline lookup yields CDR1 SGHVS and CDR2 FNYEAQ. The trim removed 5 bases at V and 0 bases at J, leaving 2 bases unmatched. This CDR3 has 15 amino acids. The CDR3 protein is CASSRTGDSNQPQHF. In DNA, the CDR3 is TGTGCCAGCAGCCGGACAGGGGATAGCAATCAGCCCCAGCATTTT. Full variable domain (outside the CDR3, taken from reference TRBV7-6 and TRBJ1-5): GAGVSQSPRYKVTKRGQDVALRCDPISGHVSLYWYRQALGQGPEFLTYFNYEAQQDKSGLPNDRFSAERPEGSISTLTIQRTEQRDSAMYRCASSRTGDSNQPQHFGDGTRLSIL.

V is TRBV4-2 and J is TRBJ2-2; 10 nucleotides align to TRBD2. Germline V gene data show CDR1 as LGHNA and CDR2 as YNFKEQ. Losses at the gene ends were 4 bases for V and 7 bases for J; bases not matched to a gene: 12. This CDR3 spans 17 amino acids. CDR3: CASSPRTSGSGDGELFF. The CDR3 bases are TGTGCCAGCAGCCCCAGGACTAGCGGAAGTGGTGACGGGGAGCTGTTTTTT.

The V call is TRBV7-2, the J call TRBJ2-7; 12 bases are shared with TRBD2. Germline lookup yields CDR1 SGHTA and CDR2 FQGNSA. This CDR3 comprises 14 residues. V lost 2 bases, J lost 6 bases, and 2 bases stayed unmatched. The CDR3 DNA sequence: TGTGCCAGCAGCTTACCACTAGCGGGAGGCGAGCAGTACTTC. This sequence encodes CASSLPLAGGEQYF.

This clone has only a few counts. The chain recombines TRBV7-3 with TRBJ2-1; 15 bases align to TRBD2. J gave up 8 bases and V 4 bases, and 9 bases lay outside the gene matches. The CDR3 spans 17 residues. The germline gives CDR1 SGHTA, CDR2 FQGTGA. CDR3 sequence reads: CASSYAYGLAGGYEQFF. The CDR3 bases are TGTGCCAGCAGCTACGCCTATGGACTAGCGGGAGGGTATGAGCAGTTCTTC.

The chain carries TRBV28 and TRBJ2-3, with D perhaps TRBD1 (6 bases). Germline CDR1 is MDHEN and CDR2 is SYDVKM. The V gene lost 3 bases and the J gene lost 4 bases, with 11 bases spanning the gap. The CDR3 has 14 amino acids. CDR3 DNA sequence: TGTGCCAGCAGTTTGCAGGGGTGGGCAGATACGCAGTATTTT. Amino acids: CASSLQGWADTQYF.

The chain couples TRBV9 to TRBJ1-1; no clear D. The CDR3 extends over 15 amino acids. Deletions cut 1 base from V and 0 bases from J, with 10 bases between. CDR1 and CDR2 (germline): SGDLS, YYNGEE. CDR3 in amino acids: CASSVTVGMNTEAFF. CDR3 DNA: TGTGCCAGCAGCGTAACTGTGGGCATGAACACTGAAGCTTTCTTT.